These T cell receptor beta chains were read from a single sample in a study of Ad26.COV2.S vaccination and SARS-CoV-2 variants. Sequencing used immunoSEQ multiplex PCR; TCRdb keeps in-frame clones, though not all of them. The table shows under 600,000 clones, with about 89% occurring only once. The source was peripheral blood, collected in a trial of Ad26.COV2.S vaccine versus placebo. The receptors here all came from a person between 18 and 60 years old who received the Ad26.COV2.S COVID-19 vaccine or a placebo. CDR3s include the opening cysteine and the closing phenylalanine or tryptophan. A D gene is named only where the DNA matches it firmly.

j_call d_call v_call cdr3_length cdr3_nt cdr3_aa
TRBJ1-2 . TRBV11-1 14 TGTGCCAGCAGCTTACGGGAGGATCGGGGCGGCTACACCTTC CASSLREDRGGYTF
TRBJ1-1 TRBD1 TRBV4-3 15 TGCGCCAGCAGCCAGGGACAGGGGGGAAACACTGAAGCTTTCTTT CASSQGQGGNTEAFF
TRBJ1-2 . TRBV7-9 15 TGTGCCAGCAGCGAACTTGGGGGGTCGGCCTATGGCTACACCTTC CASSELGGSAYGYTF
TRBJ1-1 . TRBV7-9 15 TGTGCCAGCAGCCTCTCAGACAGGATGAACACTGAAGCTTTCTTT CASSLSDRMNTEAFF
TRBJ1-5 . TRBV18 15 TGTGCCAGCCCGAGTGGTAGGTCCTACAATCAGCCCCAGCATTTT CASPSGRSYNQPQHF
TRBJ2-3 . TRBV7-2 13 TGTGCCAGCAGCTTCCCGGGACAAGATACGCAGTATTTT CASSFPGQDTQYF
TRBJ1-2 . TRBV18 12 TGTGCCAGCTCACCCGACGACTATGGCTACACCTTC CASSPDDYGYTF
TRBJ1-4 . TRBV5-1 12 TGCGCCAGCAGCTTGGATCTGGAAAAACTGTTTTTT CASSLDLEKLFF
TRBJ2-5 TRBD2 TRBV27 17 TGTGCCAGCAGTTTAGGGACTAGCGGGGGATTCCAAGAGACCCAGTACTTC CASSLGTSGGFQETQYF
TRBJ1-5 . TRBV18 15 TGTGCCAGCTCACCAACAGGTTATAGCAATCAGCCCCAGCATTTT CASSPTGYSNQPQHF
TRBJ1-2 . TRBV10-3 14 TGTGCCATCTCCCCGGACAGTAAGTTCTATGGCTACACCTTC CAISPDSKFYGYTF
TRBJ1-4 . TRBV9 15 TGTGCCAGCAGCGTAGCAGGCTACTCTAATGAAAAACTGTTTTTT CASSVAGYSNEKLFF
TRBJ1-6 . TRBV7-9 15 TGTGCCAGCAGCCCCCGTAGCTCCTATAATTCACCCCTCCACTTT CASSPRSSYNSPLHF
TRBJ2-1 . TRBV5-1 16 TGCGCCAGCAGCTTGGCTCGGGGAAGTCCCTACAATGAGCAGTTCTTC CASSLARGSPYNEQFF
TRBJ1-1 . TRBV10-3 13 TGTGCCATCAGTGTAGACCCGAACACTGAAGCTTTCTTT CAISVDPNTEAFF